The next 16 T cell receptor beta chains were all read from a single sample in a study of T cell responses to AZD1222 COVID-19 vaccine. Clones were sequenced by immunoSEQ multiplex PCR, and TCRdb holds only the in-frame ones, with some missing. This table holds over 75,000 clones, 80% to 90% found once. Sample: peripheral blood, taken 28 days after the second AZD1222 dose. The receptors come from an adult who received the AZD1222 COVID-19 vaccine.

V gene TRBV25-1 combines with J gene TRBJ1-2; D perhaps matches TRBD1 (6 bases). Looked up from germline, CDR1 is MGHDK and CDR2 is SYGVNS. V lost 6 bases to trimming and J lost 4 bases, with 12 bases between them. This CDR3 is 13 amino acids long. The CDR3 loop reads CASRTDSTYGYTF. The CDR3 DNA reads TGTGCCAGCAGGACGGACAGTACCTATGGCTACACCTTC.

V is TRBV4-2 and J is TRBJ2-7, with D perhaps given as TRBD1 or TRBD2 (5 bases each). There are 19 residues in the CDR3. The V end was cut by 0 bases, the J end by 2 bases, with 23 bases between. Germline V gives CDR1 LGHNA, CDR2 YNFKEQ. This CDR3 is CASSQDSRGSSWGAYEQYF. CDR3 sequence (DNA): TGTGCCAGCAGCCAAGATTCCCGGGGCTCATCATGGGGTGCCTACGAGCAGTACTTC.

The rearrangement links TRBV7-2 to TRBJ2-2, with D tentatively TRBD1 (6 bases). The CDR3 covers 15 residues. Germline CDR1 reads SGHTA; CDR2 reads FQGNSA. Trimming left V 4 bases short and J 1 base short, with 10 bases between. The CDR3 loop is CASSWGHQNTGELFF. The DNA of the CDR3 is TGTGCCAGCAGCTGGGGACACCAGAACACCGGGGAGCTGTTTTTT. The complete variable domain, with remaining parts taken from reference TRBV7-2 and TRBJ2-2, reads GAGVSQSPSNKVTEKGKDVELRCDPISGHTALYWYRQSLGQGLEFLIYFQGNSAPDKSGLPSDRFSAERTGGSVSTLTIQRTQQEDSAVYLCASSWGHQNTGELFFGEGSRLTVL.

V gene TRBV19 combines with J gene TRBJ2-1; possibly TRBD1 or TRBD2 for D (7 bases each). The CDR3 has 15 residues. Germline V gene data show CDR1 as LNHDA and CDR2 as SQIVND (reference sequence). Trimming removed 2 bases from V and 8 bases from J, with 16 bases in between. The CDR3 here is CASSISQGGGDEQFF. The CDR3 bases are TGTGCCAGTAGTATAAGCCAGGGGGGAGGGGATGAGCAGTTCTTC. Full variable domain (outside the CDR3, taken from reference TRBV19 and TRBJ2-1): DGGITQSPKYLFRKEGQNVTLSCEQNLNHDAMYWYRQDPGQGLRLIYYSQIVNDFQKGDIAEGYSVSREKKESFPLTVTSAQKNPTAFYLCASSISQGGGDEQFFGPGTRLTVL.

V gene TRBV6-4 combines with J gene TRBJ2-6, with unresolved D. Per the germline V gene, CDR1 is MRHNA and CDR2 is SNTAGT. The CDR3 loop spans 15 amino acids. The ends were cut back, 2 bases at V and 0 bases at J, with 5 bases in the middle. In DNA, the CDR3 is TGTGCCAGCAGTGACAGGAGCTCTGGGGCCAACGTCCTGACTTTC. This gives the protein CASSDRSSGANVLTF.

The count of this clone is one. The chain joins TRBV12-2 to TRBJ2-7. TRBV12-2 is a documented pseudogene. The CDR3 totals 16 residues. CDR3 loop: CASRFNQYLHPYEQYF. Here the CDR3 DNA reads TGTGCAAGTCGCTTTAACCAATACCTACACCCGTACGAGCAGTACTTC.

The J gene is TRBJ1-1, the V gene TRBV12-5; the D is unclear. The CDR3 spans 13 residues. Trimming cost V 3 bases and J 4 bases, with 9 bases left between them. In germline, CDR1 is LGHNT, CDR2 FRNRAP. CDR3 DNA sequence: TGTGCTAGTGGTTTAACGTATGGCACTGAAGCTTTCTTT. Translated: CASGLTYGTEAFF.

The chain couples TRBV7-9 to TRBJ1-1, with D unresolved. Germline V gene data show CDR1 as SEHNR and CDR2 as FQNEAQ (reference sequence). The CDR3 length is 13 residues. V lost 1 base and J lost 0, with 3 bases in between. CDR3 region: CASSLEMNTEAFF. The CDR3 nucleotides read TGTGCCAGCAGCTTAGAAATGAACACTGAAGCTTTCTTT.

The table lists this clone with a count of one. This chain joins TRBV4-1 and TRBJ2-5; 9 positions agree with TRBD2. The CDR3 runs 18 residues. The V and J ends lost 0 bases and 5 bases, in that order; junction bases with no gene match: 13. Germline V gene lookup returns CDR1 MGHRA and CDR2 YSYEKL. CDR3: CASSQDTSGRGGSETQYF. The CDR3 region has the DNA TGCGCCAGCAGCCAAGATACCTCTGGGCGGGGGGGGTCGGAGACCCAGTACTTC.

This clone was counted between two and nine times. The CDR3 sequence: CASSKTGAYGYTF. The CDR3 DNA reads TGTGCCAGTAGTAAGACAGGGGCCTATGGCTACACCTTC. The chain is built from TRBV19 and TRBJ1-2; 8 nucleotides match TRBD1. Germline CDR1 reads LNHDA; CDR2 reads SQIVND (reference sequence). The CDR3 sequence is 13 residues long. V lost 4 bases and J lost 4; bases outside the gene matches: 2.

This rearrangement joins TRBV5-1 to TRBJ1-1, with 7 positions matching TRBD1. Per the germline V gene, CDR1 is SGHRS and CDR2 is YFSETQ. This CDR3 has 15 residues. With 0 bases clipped from V and 4 bases from J, the junction kept 6 bases outside the gene matches. The CDR3 sequence: CASSLVDREGTEAFF. The CDR3 DNA reads TGCGCCAGCAGCTTGGTCGACAGGGAGGGCACTGAAGCTTTCTTT.

The rearrangement uses TRBV6-5 and TRBJ2-1; 8 bases are shared with TRBD1. J was trimmed by 12 bases and V by 6 bases; bases with no gene match: 10. Germline-derived CDR1 and CDR2 are MNHEY and SVGAGI. This CDR3 is built from 13 residues. CDR3 coding DNA: TGTGCCAGCAGGGACGGACAGGGTTGGAGGCAGTTCTTC. It translates to CASRDGQGWRQFF.

This chain uses TRBV9 with TRBJ1-1; D uncertain. Trimming took 2 bases from V and 0 from J, leaving 8 bases between them. CDR1 and CDR2 from the germline V gene are SGDLS and YYNGEE. The CDR3 loop spans 14 amino acids. CDR3 residues: CASSVSSVNTEAFF. In nucleotides, the CDR3 is TGTGCCAGCAGCGTCTCCTCGGTGAACACTGAAGCTTTCTTT.

The CDR3 here is CASSSTGLMNTEAFF. As DNA, the CDR3 is TGTGCCAGCAGCTCTACAGGTTTAATGAACACTGAAGCTTTCTTT. The chain combines TRBV27 with TRBJ1-1; possible D gene TRBD1, 5 bases. The CDR3 consists of 15 residues. V lost 6 bases to trimming and J lost 0 bases, with 14 bases between them. From germline, CDR1 is MNHEY and CDR2 SMNVEV (reference sequence).

This chain links TRBV7-9 with TRBJ1-1; no clear D gene. The CDR3 length is 13 residues. Germline V gene lookup returns CDR1 SEHNR and CDR2 FQNEAQ (reference sequence). V dropped 3 bases and J dropped 5 bases, with 10 bases sitting between them. CDR3 protein: CASSFSDPTEAFF. Here the CDR3 DNA reads TGTGCCAGCAGCTTCTCCGACCCTACTGAAGCTTTCTTT.

The V and J genes are TRBV29-1 and TRBJ2-3; possibly TRBD1 for D (5 bases). Germline assignment: CDR1 SQVTM and CDR2 ANQGSEA. Trimming removed 2 bases at V and 1 base at J, with 10 bases between. This CDR3 contains 14 residues. CDR3 sequence: CSVENRMGTDTQYF. CDR3 DNA sequence: TGCAGCGTTGAAAACAGGATGGGCACAGATACGCAGTATTTT.